The sequence of this T cell receptor (beta chain) was determined in a study of early T cells in non-severe SARS-CoV-2 infection. This clonotype was seen repeatedly, ten times or more. TCRdb used MiXCR to reprocess the 5' RACE reads, holding one entry per CDR3 protein. Found here are about 77,000 distinct CDR3 sequences, about 17% of them singletons; the top ten hold about 2.6%. CDR3 length: 13 residues. The V gene's germline CDR1 is KGHSY and CDR2 FQNENV. Trimming took off 0 bases at V and 10 bases at J, with 12 bases between the two ends. The clonotype was recovered from an adult who was a healthcare worker with PCR-confirmed SARS-CoV-2 infection or an uninfected control (not recorded which). The sequencing input was whole blood. The chain couples TRBV16 to TRBJ1-1; D unresolved. The CDR3, as DNA: TGTGCCAGCAGCCAATCGCGGAGGGATAGAGCTTTCTTT. Translating it yields CASSQSRRDRAFF.